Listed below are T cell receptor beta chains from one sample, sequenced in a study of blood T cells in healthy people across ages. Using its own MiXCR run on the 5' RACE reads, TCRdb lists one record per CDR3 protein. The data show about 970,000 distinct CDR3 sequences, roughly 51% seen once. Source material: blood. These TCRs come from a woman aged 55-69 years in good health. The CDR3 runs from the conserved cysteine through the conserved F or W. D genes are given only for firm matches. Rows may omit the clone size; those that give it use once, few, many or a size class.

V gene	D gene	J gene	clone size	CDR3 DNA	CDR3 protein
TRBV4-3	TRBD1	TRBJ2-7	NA	TGCGCCAGCAGCCAGAGGAGCGACAGGGTAAACTACGAGCAGTACTTC	CASSQRSDRVNYEQYF
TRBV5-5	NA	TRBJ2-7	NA	TGTGCCAGCAGCGGCCACAGAAGCCCCTACGAGCAGTACTTC	CASSGHRSPYEQYF
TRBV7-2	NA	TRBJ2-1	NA	TGTGCCAGCAGCATACCCCCCTGGGGCAATGAGCAGTTCTTC	CASSIPPWGNEQFF
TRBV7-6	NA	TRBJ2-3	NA	TGTGCCAGCAGTCCCGACGGTCGATCTAGCACAGATACGCAGTATTTT	CASSPDGRSSTDTQYF
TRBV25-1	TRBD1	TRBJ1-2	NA	TGTGCCAGCAGTGAATATGAGGGGGCTGGAGGCTACACCTTC	CASSEYEGAGGYTF
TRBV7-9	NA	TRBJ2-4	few	TGTGCCAGCAGCCCCCTCGGGGGGCGAGACATTCAGTACTTC	CASSPLGGRDIQYF
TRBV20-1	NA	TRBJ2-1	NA	TGCAGTGCTAGAGGTGTGGCTAGCTATGAGCAGTTCTTC	CSARGVASYEQFF
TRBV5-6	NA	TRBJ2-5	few	TGTGCCAGCAGCTTATTGGGAGAGCAAGAGACCCAGTACTTC	CASSLLGEQETQYF
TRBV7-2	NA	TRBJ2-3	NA	TGTGCCAGCAGCCTAGGCAGGGAAGATACGCAGTATTTT	CASSLGREDTQYF
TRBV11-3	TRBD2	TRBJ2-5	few	TGTGCCAGCAGTTTGACTAGCGGGAGGGCCTCAGAGACCCAGTACTTC	CASSLTSGRASETQYF
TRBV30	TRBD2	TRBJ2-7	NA	TGTGCCTTCACCTCGGGGACTAGCGGGAGCGAGCAGTACTTC	CAFTSGTSGSEQYF
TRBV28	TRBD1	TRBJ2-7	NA	TGTGCCGGCGGAGTGGGACAGTACGAGCAGTACTTC	CAGGVGQYEQYF
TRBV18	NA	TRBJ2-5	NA	TGTGCCATCTCACCACCGACACAGAAAGAGACCCAGTACTTC	CAISPPTQKETQYF
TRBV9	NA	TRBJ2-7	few	TGTGCCAGCAGCGCCTTGGGATGGGACGAGCAGTACTTC	CASSALGWDEQYF
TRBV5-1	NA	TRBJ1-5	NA	TGCGCCAGCAGCTTGGAGATAGGGGGCAATCAGCCCCAGCATTTT	CASSLEIGGNQPQHF
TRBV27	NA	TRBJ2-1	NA	TGTGCCAGCATTTCGGGAGACTGGAATGAGCAGTTCTTC	CASISGDWNEQFF
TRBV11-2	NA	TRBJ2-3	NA	TGTGCCAGCAGCCAGGCCCAGCTCACAGATACGCAGTATTTT	CASSQAQLTDTQYF
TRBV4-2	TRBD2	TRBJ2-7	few	TGTGCCAGCAGCCAAGCATTAGCGGGAGCCCCCTTAGAGCAGTACTTC	CASSQALAGAPLEQYF
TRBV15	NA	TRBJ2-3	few	TGTGCCACCAGCAGACCACCGGGGGAGACGGATACGCAGTATTTT	CATSRPPGETDTQYF
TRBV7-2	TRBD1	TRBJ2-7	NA	TGTGCCAGCAGCCCCAGGACAGGGATCTTCGAGCAGTACTTC	CASSPRTGIFEQYF
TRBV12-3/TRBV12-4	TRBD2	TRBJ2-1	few	TGTGCCAGCAGTCCCTGGGCTAGCGGCCTAGTTGGGGATGAGCAGTTCTTC	CASSPWASGLVGDEQFF
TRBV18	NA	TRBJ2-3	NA	TGTGCCAGCTCACCACCGACGGTTAGCACAGATACGCAGTATTTT	CASSPPTVSTDTQYF
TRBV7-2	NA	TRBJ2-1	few	TGTGCCAGCAGGCCAACTAGCATCTATGAGCAGTTCTTC	CASRPTSIYEQFF
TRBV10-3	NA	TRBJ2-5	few	TGTGCCATCAGGCTAGGAGGTGATGAGACCCAGTACTTC	CAIRLGGDETQYF
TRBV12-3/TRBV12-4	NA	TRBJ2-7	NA	TGTGCCAGCAGGACACGGAGCTCCTACGAGCAGTACTTC	CASRTRSSYEQYF
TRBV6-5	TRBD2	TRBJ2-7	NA	TGTGCCAGCAGTTACGGGGTTAGCGGGAGCCGGTTAAGAGGCGAGCAGTACTTC	CASSYGVSGSRLRGEQYF
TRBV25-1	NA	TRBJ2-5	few	TGTGCGACGGGAGCATTGGAGTCGCGGGAGACCCAGTACTTC	CATGALESRETQYF
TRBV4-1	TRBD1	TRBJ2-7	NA	TGCGCCAGCAGCCATCTCCCACAGGGGTTAAAATACGAGCAGTACTTC	CASSHLPQGLKYEQYF
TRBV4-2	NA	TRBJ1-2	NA	TGTGCCAGCAGCCTAGAGGGGCCCGATGGCTACACCTTC	CASSLEGPDGYTF
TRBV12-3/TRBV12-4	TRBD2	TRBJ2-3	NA	TGTGCCAGCAGTGCCAGGTCGGGACTAGCGGGAGTTGCTACGCAGTATTTT	CASSARSGLAGVATQYF
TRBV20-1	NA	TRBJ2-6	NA	TGCAGTGCTCGGGGACGGAGTTCATCTGGGGCCAACGTCCTGACTTTC	CSARGRSSSGANVLTF
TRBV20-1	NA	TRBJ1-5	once	TGCAGTGCTAGACTGGCAAGGGGGGATATTCAGCCCCAGCATTTT	CSARLARGDIQPQHF
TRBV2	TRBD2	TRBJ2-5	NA	TGTGCCAGCAGTGTGCGGGAGGATGGGGAGACCCAGTACTTC	CASSVREDGETQYF
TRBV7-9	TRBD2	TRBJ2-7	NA	TGTGCCAGCAGCTTAACCCCGGGACTACTCTCTCCCGAGCAGTACTTC	CASSLTPGLLSPEQYF
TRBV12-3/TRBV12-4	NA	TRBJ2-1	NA	TGTGCCAGCAGTTTTGGACTCAGCACCAATGAGCAGTTCTTC	CASSFGLSTNEQFF
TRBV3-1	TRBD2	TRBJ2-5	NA	TGTGCCAGCAGCCAAGTTGGCGGGAGGTTGTACCAAGAGACCCAGTACTTC	CASSQVGGRLYQETQYF
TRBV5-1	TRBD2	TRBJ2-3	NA	TGCGCCAGCAGCGGGGGGGGAGGCCTCACAGATACGCAGTATTTT	CASSGGGGLTDTQYF
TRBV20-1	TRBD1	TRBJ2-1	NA	TGCAGTGCTACAGGGGACAGAGTCTACAATGAGCAGTTCTTC	CSATGDRVYNEQFF
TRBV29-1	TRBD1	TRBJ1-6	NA	TGCAGCGTCGTGACAGGGCCAAATTCACCCCTCCACTTT	CSVVTGPNSPLHF
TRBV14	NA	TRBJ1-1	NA	TGTGCCAGCAGCCAATACGAGTGGGGGATGAACACTGAAGCTTTCTTT	CASSQYEWGMNTEAFF
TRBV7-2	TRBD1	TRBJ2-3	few	TGTGCCAGCAGCCTCACCCGGGACAGGGGAGATACGCAGTATTTT	CASSLTRDRGDTQYF
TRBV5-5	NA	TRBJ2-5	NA	TGTGCCAGCAGCTGGGTCCCTATGGGAGCGGCTCAAGAGACCCAGTACTTC	CASSWVPMGAAQETQYF
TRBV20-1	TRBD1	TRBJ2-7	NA	TGCAGTGCTCGTGCAACGACAGGGCTTATCGAGCAGTACTTC	CSARATTGLIEQYF
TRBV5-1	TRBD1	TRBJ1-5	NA	TGCGCCGCCCCGAGACAGGGTACCTCTCAGCCCCAGCATTTT	CAAPRQGTSQPQHF
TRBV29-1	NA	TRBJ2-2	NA	TGCAGCGTTGCAAGGGACCCAGGAACCGGGGAGCTGTTTTTT	CSVARDPGTGELFF
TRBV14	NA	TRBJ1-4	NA	TGTGCCAGCGCCGGGGGCCTAAATGAAAAACTGTTTTTT	CASAGGLNEKLFF
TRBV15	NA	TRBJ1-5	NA	TGTGCCACCAGCAGAGATCCGGGGGGAGGTCAGCCCCAGCATTTT	CATSRDPGGGQPQHF
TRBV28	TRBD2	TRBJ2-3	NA	TGTGCCAGCAGCTTCCCTAGCGGGGGGGTTACGCAGTATTTT	CASSFPSGGVTQYF
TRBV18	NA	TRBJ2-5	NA	TGTGCCAGCTTACCGGGAGCCCAGCGGGAGACCCAGTACTTC	CASLPGAQRETQYF
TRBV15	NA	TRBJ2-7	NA	TGTGCCACCACCACTGAGACCTCCTACGAGCAGTACTTC	CATTTETSYEQYF
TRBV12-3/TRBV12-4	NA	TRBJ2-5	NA	TGTGCCAGCAGTGGCCAGGGCCCGGAGACCCAGTACTTC	CASSGQGPETQYF
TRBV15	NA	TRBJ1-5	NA	TGTGCCACCAGCGACGTCGATTATAGCAATCAGCCCCAGCATTTT	CATSDVDYSNQPQHF
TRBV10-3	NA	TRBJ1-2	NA	TGTGCCATCAGTGAGGCCGACAGGTATGGCTACACCTTC	CAISEADRYGYTF
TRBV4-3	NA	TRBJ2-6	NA	TGCGCCAGCAGCCATCTATATTCTGGGGCCAACGTCCTGACTTTC	CASSHLYSGANVLTF
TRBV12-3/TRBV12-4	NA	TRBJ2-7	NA	TGTGCCAGCGGGGGGCCGGTCTACGAGCAGTACTTC	CASGGPVYEQYF
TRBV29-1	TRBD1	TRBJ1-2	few	TGCAGCGTGCAGGGGGCGCAGGTCTACACCTTC	CSVQGAQVYTF
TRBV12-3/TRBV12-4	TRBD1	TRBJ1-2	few	TGTGCCAGCAGTCTCCGGACAGGGGGCTATGGCTACACCTTC	CASSLRTGGYGYTF
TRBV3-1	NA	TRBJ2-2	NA	TGTGCCAGCAGGGGCAGGTTCGGCACCGGGGAGCTGTTTTTT	CASRGRFGTGELFF
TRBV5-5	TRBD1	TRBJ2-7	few	TGTGCCAGCAGCTTCAACCGGGACAGGGGATACGAGCAGTACTTC	CASSFNRDRGYEQYF